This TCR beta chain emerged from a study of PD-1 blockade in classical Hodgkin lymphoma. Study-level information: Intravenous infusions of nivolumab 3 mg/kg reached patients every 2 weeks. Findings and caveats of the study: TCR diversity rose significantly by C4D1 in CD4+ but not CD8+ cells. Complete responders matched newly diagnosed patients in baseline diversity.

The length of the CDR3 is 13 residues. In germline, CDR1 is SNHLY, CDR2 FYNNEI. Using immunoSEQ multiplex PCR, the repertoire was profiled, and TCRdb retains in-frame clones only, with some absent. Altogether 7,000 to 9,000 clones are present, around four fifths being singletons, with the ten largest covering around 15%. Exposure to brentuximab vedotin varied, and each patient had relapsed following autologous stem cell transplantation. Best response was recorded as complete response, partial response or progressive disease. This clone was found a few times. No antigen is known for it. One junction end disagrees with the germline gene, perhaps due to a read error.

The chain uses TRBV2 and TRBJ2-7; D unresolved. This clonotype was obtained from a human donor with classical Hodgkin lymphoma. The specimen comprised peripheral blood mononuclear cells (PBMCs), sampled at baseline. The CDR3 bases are TGTGCCAGCAGTGAAACTGCCTCCCACGAGCAGTACTTC. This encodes CASSETASHEQYF.